This T cell receptor beta chain was sequenced during a study of glioma-infiltrating T cells after dendritic cell vaccination. Across the study: At biweekly intervals, patients got three intradermal dendritic cell vaccine injections. Findings and limits, study-wide: TCR clonality showed no direct relationship with survival. Only a small number of patients had complete blood and tumor samples.

There are 16 residues in the CDR3. V shed 3 bases and J 4 bases; nucleotides not matched to a gene: 6. CDR1 is SGHNT and CDR2 is YYREEE in the germline V gene (reference sequence). In this sample, this clone turned up many times. Its cognate antigen is unknown. Selection required adequate fresh-frozen tumor tissue plus more than two years' survival data. Clones were sequenced by immunoSEQ multiplex PCR, and TCRdb holds only the in-frame ones, with some missing. Altogether 75,000 to 100,000 clones are present, 79% being singletons, with the ten largest covering about 6.5%. The receptor's source is a human donor with glioblastoma. The chain is built from TRBV5-4 and TRBJ2-1; 11 bases align to TRBD1. The input for sequencing was blood, taken before dendritic cell vaccination. For the CDR3, the DNA is TGTGCCAGCAGCTGGGGGACAGGGGGGGAGTACAATGAGCAGTTCTTC. It is translated as CASSWGTGGEYNEQFF.